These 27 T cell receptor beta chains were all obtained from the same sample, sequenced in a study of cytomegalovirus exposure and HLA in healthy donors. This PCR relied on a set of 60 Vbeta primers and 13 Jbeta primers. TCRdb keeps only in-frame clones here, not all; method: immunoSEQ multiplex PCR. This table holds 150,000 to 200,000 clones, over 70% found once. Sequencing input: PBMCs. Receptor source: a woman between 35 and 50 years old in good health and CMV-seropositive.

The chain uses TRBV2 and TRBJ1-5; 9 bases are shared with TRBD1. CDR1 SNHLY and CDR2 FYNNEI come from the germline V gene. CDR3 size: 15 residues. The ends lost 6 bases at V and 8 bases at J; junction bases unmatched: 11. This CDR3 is CASSRGQGGGEPQHF. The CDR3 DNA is TGTGCCAGCAGCAGGGGACAGGGAGGGGGGGAGCCCCAGCATTTT.

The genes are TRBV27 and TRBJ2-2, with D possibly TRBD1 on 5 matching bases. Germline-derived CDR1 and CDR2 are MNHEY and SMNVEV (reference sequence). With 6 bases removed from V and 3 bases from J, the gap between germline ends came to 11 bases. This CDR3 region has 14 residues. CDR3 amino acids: CASRGKTDTGELFF. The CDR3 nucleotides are TGTGCCAGCAGGGGCAAGACAGACACCGGGGAGCTGTTTTTT.

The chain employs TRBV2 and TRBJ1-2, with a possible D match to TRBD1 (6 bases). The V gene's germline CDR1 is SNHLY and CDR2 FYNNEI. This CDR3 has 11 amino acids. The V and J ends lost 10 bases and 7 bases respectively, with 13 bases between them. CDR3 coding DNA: TGTGCCATCCAGGGGATTAGTGGCTACACCTTC. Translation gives CAIQGISGYTF.

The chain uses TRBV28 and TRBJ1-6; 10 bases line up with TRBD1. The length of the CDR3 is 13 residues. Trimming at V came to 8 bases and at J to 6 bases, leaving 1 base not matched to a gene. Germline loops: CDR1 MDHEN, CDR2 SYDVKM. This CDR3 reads CASWDRGNSPLHF. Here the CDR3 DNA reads TGTGCCAGCTGGGACAGGGGTAATTCACCCCTCCACTTT.

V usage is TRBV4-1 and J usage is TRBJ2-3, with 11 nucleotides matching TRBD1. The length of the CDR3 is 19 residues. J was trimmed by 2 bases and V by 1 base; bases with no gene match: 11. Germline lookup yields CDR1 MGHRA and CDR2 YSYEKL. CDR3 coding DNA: TGCGCCAGCAGCCAAGCTGCGGACAGGGGGCGATGGAACACAGATACGCAGTATTTT. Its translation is CASSQAADRGRWNTDTQYF.

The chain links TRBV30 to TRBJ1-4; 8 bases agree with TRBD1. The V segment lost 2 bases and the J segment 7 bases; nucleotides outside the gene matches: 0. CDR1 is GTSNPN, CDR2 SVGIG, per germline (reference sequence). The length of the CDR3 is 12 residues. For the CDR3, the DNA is TGTGCCTGGAGTACAGGGGGTGAAAAACTGTTTTTT. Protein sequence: CAWSTGGEKLFF.

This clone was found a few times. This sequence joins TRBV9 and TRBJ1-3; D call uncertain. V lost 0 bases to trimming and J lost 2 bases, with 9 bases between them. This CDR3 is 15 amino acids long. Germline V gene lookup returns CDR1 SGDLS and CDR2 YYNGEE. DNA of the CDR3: TGTGCCAGCAGCGTAGAGTGGGCGACTGGAAACACCATATATTTT. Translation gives CASSVEWATGNTIYF.

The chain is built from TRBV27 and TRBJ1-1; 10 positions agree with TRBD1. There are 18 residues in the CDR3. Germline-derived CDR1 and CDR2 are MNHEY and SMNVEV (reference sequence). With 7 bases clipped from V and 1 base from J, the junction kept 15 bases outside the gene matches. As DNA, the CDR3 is TGTGCCAGCAAAGGGGACAGGGGCATATTAACGGGGAACACTGAAGCTTTCTTT. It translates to CASKGDRGILTGNTEAFF.

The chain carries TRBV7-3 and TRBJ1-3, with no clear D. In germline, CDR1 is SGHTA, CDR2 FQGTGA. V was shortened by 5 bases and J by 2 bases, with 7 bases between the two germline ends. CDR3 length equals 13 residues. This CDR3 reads CASSEGAGNTIYF. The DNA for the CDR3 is TGTGCCAGCAGCGAGGGCGCTGGAAACACCATATATTTT.

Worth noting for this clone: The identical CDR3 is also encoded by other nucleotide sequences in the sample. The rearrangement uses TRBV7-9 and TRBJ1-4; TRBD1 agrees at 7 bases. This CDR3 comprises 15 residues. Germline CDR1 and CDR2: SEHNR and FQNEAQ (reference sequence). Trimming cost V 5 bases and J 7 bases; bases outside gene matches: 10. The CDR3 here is CASSESTGTSEKLFF. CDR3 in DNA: TGTGCCAGCAGCGAGTCGACAGGGACGAGTGAAAAACTGTTTTTT. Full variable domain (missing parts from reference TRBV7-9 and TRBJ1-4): DTGVSQNPRHKITKRGQNVTFRCDPISEHNRLYWYRQTLGQGPEFLTYFQNEAQLEKSRLLSDRFSAERPKGSFSTLEIQRTEQGDSAMYLCASSESTGTSEKLFFGSGTQLSVL.

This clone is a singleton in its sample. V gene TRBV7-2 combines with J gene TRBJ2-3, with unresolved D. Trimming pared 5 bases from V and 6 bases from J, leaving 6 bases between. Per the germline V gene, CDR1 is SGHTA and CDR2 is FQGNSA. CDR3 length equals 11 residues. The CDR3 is CASSQWDTQYF. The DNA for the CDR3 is TGTGCCAGCAGCCAGTGGGATACGCAGTATTTT.

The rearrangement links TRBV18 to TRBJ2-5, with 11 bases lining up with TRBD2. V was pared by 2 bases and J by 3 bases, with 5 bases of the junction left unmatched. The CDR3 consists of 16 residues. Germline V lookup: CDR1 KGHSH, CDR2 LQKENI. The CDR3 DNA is TGTGCCAGCTCACCAAGGGGGACTAGCGGAGAAGAGACCCAGTACTTC. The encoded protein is CASSPRGTSGEETQYF.

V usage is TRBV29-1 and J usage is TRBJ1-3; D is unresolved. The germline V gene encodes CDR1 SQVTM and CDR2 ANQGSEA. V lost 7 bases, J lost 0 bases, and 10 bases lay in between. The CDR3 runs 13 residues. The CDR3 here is CSAGESSGNTIYF. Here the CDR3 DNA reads TGCAGCGCCGGAGAAAGCTCTGGAAACACCATATATTTT.

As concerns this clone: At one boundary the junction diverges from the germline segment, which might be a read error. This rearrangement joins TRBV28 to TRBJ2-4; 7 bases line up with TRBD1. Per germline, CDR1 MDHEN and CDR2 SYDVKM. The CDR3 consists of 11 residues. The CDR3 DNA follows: TGTGCCAGCAGACAGGGGAACAGTCAGTACTTC. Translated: CASRQGNSQYF. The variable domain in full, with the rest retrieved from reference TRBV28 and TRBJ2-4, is DVKVTQSSRYLVKRTGEKVFLECVQDMDHENMFWYRQDPGLGLRLIYFSYDVKMKEKGDIPEGYSVSREKKERFSLILESASTNQTSMYLCASRQGNSQYFGAGTRLSVL.

Written as DNA, the CDR3 is TGCGCCAGCAGCCCTTCTAGCGGGGGAACCAACTCCTACAATGAGCAGTTCTTC. Encoded protein: CASSPSSGGTNSYNEQFF. The gene calls are TRBV5-1 and TRBJ2-1; TRBD2 matches 10 bases. This CDR3 has 18 amino acids. V lost 4 bases to trimming and J lost 0 bases; unmatched junction nucleotides: 10. Germline CDR1 is SGHRS and CDR2 is YFSETQ.

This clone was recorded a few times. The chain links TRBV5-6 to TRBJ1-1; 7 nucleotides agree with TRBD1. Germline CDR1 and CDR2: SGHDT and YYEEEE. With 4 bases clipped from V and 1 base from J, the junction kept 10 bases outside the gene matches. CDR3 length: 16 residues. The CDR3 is CASSQTGMGPNTEAFF. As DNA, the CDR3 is TGTGCCAGCAGCCAGACAGGGATGGGACCGAACACTGAAGCTTTCTTT.

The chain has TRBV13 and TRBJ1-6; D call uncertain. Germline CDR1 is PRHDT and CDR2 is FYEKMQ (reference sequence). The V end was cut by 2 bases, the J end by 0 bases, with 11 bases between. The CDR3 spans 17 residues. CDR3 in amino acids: CASSLSFGSSYNSPLHF. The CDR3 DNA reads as TGTGCCAGCAGCTTAAGTTTCGGGAGCTCCTATAATTCACCCCTCCACTTT.

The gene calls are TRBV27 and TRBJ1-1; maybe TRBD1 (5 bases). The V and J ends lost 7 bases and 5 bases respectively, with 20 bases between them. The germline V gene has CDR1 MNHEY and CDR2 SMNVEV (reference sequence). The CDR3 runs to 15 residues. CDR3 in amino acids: CASTLSGTLRTEAFF. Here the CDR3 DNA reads TGTGCCAGCACTCTCTCCGGGACTCTAAGAACTGAAGCTTTCTTT.

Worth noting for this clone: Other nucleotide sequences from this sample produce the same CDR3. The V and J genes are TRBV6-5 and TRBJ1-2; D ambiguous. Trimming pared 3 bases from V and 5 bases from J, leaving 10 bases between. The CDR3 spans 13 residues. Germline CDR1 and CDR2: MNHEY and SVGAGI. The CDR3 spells CASSYRGGYGYTF. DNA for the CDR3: TGTGCCAGCAGTTATAGAGGAGGGTATGGCTACACCTTC.

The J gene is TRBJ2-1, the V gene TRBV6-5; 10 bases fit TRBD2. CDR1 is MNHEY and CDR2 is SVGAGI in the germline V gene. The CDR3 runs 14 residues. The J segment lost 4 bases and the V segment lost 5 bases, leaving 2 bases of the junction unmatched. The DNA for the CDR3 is TGTGCCAGCAGTCTTAGCGGGGGGTACAATGAGCAGTTCTTC. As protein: CASSLSGGYNEQFF.

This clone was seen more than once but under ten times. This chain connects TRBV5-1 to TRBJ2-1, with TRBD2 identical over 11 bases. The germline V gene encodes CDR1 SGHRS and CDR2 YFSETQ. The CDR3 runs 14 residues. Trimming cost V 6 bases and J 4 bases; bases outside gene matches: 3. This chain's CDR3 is CASTPSGGYNEQFF. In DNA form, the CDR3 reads TGCGCCAGCACCCCTAGCGGGGGGTACAATGAGCAGTTCTTC. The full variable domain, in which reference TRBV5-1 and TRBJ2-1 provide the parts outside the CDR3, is KAGVTQTPRYLIKTRGQQVTLSCSPISGHRSVSWYQQTPGQGLQFLFEYFSETQRNKGNFPGRFSGRQFSNSRSEMNVSTLELGDSALYLCASTPSGGYNEQFFGPGTRLTVL.

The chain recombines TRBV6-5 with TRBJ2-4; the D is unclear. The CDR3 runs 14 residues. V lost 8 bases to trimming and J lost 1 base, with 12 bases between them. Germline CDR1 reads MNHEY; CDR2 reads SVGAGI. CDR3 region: CASGRTSAKNIQYF. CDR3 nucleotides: TGTGCCAGCGGCAGAACATCGGCCAAAAACATTCAGTACTTC.

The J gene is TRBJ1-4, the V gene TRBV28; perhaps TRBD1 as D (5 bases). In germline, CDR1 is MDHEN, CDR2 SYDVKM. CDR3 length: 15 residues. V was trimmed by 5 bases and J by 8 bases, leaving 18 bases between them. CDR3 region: CASSGETDVTEKLFF. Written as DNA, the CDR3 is TGTGCCAGCAGTGGAGAGACAGACGTGACAGAAAAACTGTTTTTT.

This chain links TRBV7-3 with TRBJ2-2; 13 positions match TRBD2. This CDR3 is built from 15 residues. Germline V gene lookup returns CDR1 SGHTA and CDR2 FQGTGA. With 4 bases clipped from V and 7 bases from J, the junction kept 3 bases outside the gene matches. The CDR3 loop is CASSSGLAGIGELFF. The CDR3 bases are TGTGCCAGCAGCTCGGGACTAGCGGGGATCGGGGAGCTGTTTTTT.

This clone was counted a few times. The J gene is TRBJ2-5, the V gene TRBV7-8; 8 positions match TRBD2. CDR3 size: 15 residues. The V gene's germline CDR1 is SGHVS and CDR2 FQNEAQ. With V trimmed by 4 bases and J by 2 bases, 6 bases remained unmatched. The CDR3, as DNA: TGTGCCAGCAGCTCGCTAGCGGGTCTACAAGAGACCCAGTACTTC. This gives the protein CASSSLAGLQETQYF.

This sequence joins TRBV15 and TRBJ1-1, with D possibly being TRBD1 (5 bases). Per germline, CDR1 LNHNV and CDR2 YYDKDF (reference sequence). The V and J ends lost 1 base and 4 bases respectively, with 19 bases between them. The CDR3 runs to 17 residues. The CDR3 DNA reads TGTGCCACCAGCAGAGCTGTTGGGGCACCGCGGGGCACTGAAGCTTTCTTT. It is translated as CATSRAVGAPRGTEAFF.

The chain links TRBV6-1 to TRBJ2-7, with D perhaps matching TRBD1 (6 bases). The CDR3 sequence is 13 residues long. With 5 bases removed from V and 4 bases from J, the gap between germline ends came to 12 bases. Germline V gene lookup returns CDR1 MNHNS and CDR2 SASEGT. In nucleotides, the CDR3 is TGTGCCAGCAGTCAACCGACAGGATACGAGCAGTACTTC. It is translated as CASSQPTGYEQYF.